One and the same sample provided the 30 T cell receptor beta chains below, sequenced in a study of Ad26.COV2.S vaccination and SARS-CoV-2 variants. Using immunoSEQ multiplex PCR, the repertoire was profiled, and TCRdb retains in-frame clones only, with some absent. This sample has 250,000 or so clones, with approximately 88% found just once. The treatment denotes: 19 received Ad26.COV2.S at low or high dose, single or two shots; about 5 received placebo; per-sample allocation not given. Following the first vaccine or placebo injection, samples were taken on day 63. Source: peripheral blood, taken in a trial of Ad26.COV2.S vaccine versus placebo. The origin of the receptors is a person aged 18-65 years who received the Ad26.COV2.S COVID-19 vaccine or a placebo.

The V call is TRBV4-1, the J call TRBJ2-4; 7 bases align to TRBD1. V shed 3 bases, J shed 11 bases, and the junction held 7 bases outside the gene matches. CDR3 length: 13 residues. Germline V gene lookup returns CDR1 MGHRA and CDR2 YSYEKL. This chain's CDR3 is CASSQGQGTVQYF. The CDR3 nucleotides read TGCGCCAGCAGCCAGGGACAAGGGACAGTTCAGTACTTC.

The V gene is TRBV11-2, the J gene TRBJ2-7; the match to TRBD1 covers 8 bases. There are 14 residues in the CDR3. Germline assignment: CDR1 SGHAT and CDR2 FQNNGV. V lost 5 bases and J lost 3; bases outside the gene matches: 6. CDR3 loop: CASSPRTGRYEQYF. The CDR3 nucleotides read TGTGCCAGCAGCCCTCGGACAGGGCGCTACGAGCAGTACTTC.

CDR3 coding DNA: TGTGCCAGCAGCTCCAGGAGCTCCTACGAGCAGTACGTC. Encoded protein: CASSSRSSYEQYV. J is TRBJ2-7 and V is TRBV7-9; D call uncertain. V lost 4 bases and J lost 0, with 7 bases in between. CDR1 SEHNR and CDR2 FQNEAQ come from the germline V gene (reference sequence). CDR3 length: 13 residues.

The chain recombines TRBV4-2 with TRBJ2-2; tentatively, D is TRBD1 or TRBD2 (6 bases each). In germline, CDR1 is LGHNA, CDR2 YNFKEQ. The CDR3 length is 16 residues. Deletions cut 0 bases from V and 5 bases from J, with 13 bases between. CDR3 residues: CASSQDLRRGTGELFF. Here the CDR3 DNA reads TGTGCCAGCAGCCAAGATTTGCGGAGGGGGACCGGGGAGCTGTTTTTT.

As concerns this clone: Distinct nucleotide sequences in the sample also encode this CDR3. The rearrangement uses TRBV7-9 and TRBJ1-5; 7 positions agree with TRBD1. The V segment lost 3 bases and the J segment 5 bases; nucleotides outside the gene matches: 1. The CDR3 is made up of 13 amino acids. CDR1 and CDR2 from the germline V gene are SEHNR and FQNEAQ (reference sequence). CDR3 sequence reads: CASSFQGDQPQHF. In DNA form, the CDR3 reads TGTGCCAGCAGCTTCCAGGGGGATCAGCCCCAGCATTTT.

The chain has TRBV24-1 and TRBJ2-1; 9 bases map to TRBD1. The CDR3 loop spans 15 amino acids. Looked up from germline, CDR1 is KGHDR and CDR2 is SFDVKD. V gave up 3 bases and J gave up 6 bases; unmatched junction bases: 5. In DNA, the CDR3 is TGTGCCACCAGTGATGCGGGACAGGGTTCCAATGAGCAGTTCTTC. Residues: CATSDAGQGSNEQFF.

The rearrangement joins TRBV27 to TRBJ1-1; 8 nucleotides match TRBD1. Trimming cost V 0 bases and J 6 bases; bases outside gene matches: 6. Germline V gene lookup returns CDR1 MNHEY and CDR2 SMNVEV (reference sequence). CDR3 length: 15 amino acids. This CDR3 is CASSLSITGGAEAFF. In DNA form, the CDR3 reads TGTGCCAGCAGTTTATCGATAACAGGGGGGGCTGAAGCTTTCTTT.

The V gene is TRBV5-1, the J gene TRBJ2-3, with 10 bases identical to TRBD2. CDR1 is SGHRS, CDR2 YFSETQ, per germline. V dropped 1 base and J dropped 0; count of bases not matched to a gene: 8. This CDR3 comprises 18 residues. CDR3 nucleotide sequence: TGCGCCAGCAGCTTGTTGCAGCGGGGGGGACGAAGCACAGATACGCAGTATTTT. This encodes CASSLLQRGGRSTDTQYF.

This chain joins TRBV5-4 and TRBJ1-5; possible D gene TRBD1, 6 bases. Germline CDR1 and CDR2: SGHNT and YYREEE (reference sequence). This CDR3 is 15 amino acids long. Deletions cut 0 bases from V and 7 bases from J, with 14 bases between. This CDR3 is CASSLAGGPGQPQHF. The CDR3 region has the DNA TGTGCCAGCAGCTTGGCGGGGGGCCCTGGGCAGCCCCAGCATTTT.

The chain recombines TRBV9 with TRBJ2-1; 7 nucleotides line up with TRBD1. The CDR3 totals 15 residues. Germline V CDR1 and CDR2: SGDLS, YYNGEE. Trimming took 3 bases from V and 3 from J; bases not matched to a gene: 6. The chain's CDR3 is CASSGTGTSYNEQFF. In DNA form, the CDR3 reads TGTGCCAGCAGCGGGACAGGAACAAGCTACAATGAGCAGTTCTTC.

The V gene is TRBV30, the J gene TRBJ2-7, with D possibly being TRBD1 (5 bases). Per germline, CDR1 GTSNPN and CDR2 SVGIG (reference sequence). CDR3 length: 13 amino acids. V lost 0 bases and J 3 bases, leaving 9 bases between the germline ends. CDR3 DNA: TGTGCCTGGAGTGTAGCTAGGGGCTACGAGCAGTACGTC. Encoded protein: CAWSVARGYEQYV.

The J gene is TRBJ2-3, the V gene TRBV19, with D uncertain. This CDR3 contains 13 residues. CDR1 is LNHDA, CDR2 SQIVND, per germline (reference sequence). Trimming pared 5 bases from V and 4 bases from J, leaving 10 bases between. For the CDR3, the DNA is TGTGCCAGTAGTCTCGGACCGGCAGATACGCAGTATTTT. Amino acid sequence: CASSLGPADTQYF.

This chain joins TRBV18 and TRBJ2-1; 14 nucleotides match TRBD2. In germline, CDR1 is KGHSH, CDR2 LQKENI. Trimming at V came to 6 bases and at J to 8 bases, leaving 15 bases not matched to a gene. The CDR3 sequence is 18 residues long. The CDR3 loop is CASSATSGRAVGPHEQFF. The CDR3 nucleotides read TGTGCCAGCTCTGCGACTAGCGGGAGGGCCGTGGGTCCTCATGAGCAGTTCTTC.

The chain is built from TRBV19 and TRBJ2-1, with 8 positions matching TRBD2. V was pared by 7 bases and J by 3 bases, with 11 bases of the junction left unmatched. Germline V lookup: CDR1 LNHDA, CDR2 SQIVND (reference sequence). The CDR3 consists of 16 residues. CDR3 region: CASKPSGLLYYNEQFF. For the CDR3, the DNA is TGTGCCAGTAAGCCTAGCGGGCTTTTATACTACAATGAGCAGTTCTTC.

The chain links TRBV6-2 or TRBV6-3 to TRBJ2-1, with unresolved D. Germline loops: CDR1 MNHEY, CDR2 SVGEGT. Trimming stripped 6 bases from V and 4 bases from J, with 10 bases between. This CDR3 spans 13 amino acids. CDR3 nucleotide sequence: TGTGCCAGCAGCTATCAAGGGTACAATGAGCAGTTCTTC. Translation gives CASSYQGYNEQFF.

The CDR3 spells CATSRDPSTDTQYF. DNA of the CDR3: TGTGCCACCAGCAGAGATCCTAGCACAGATACGCAGTATTTT. The rearrangement links TRBV15 to TRBJ2-3, with D uncertain. Looked up from germline, CDR1 is LNHNV and CDR2 is YYDKDF (reference sequence). Deletions cut 0 bases from V and 0 bases from J, with 4 bases between. This CDR3 has 14 amino acids.

The genes are TRBV18 and TRBJ2-6, with a weak D call TRBD1 (5 bases). The germline V and J ends were trimmed by 1 base and 2 bases, with 9 bases remaining between them. The CDR3 loop spans 16 amino acids. Germline CDR1 and CDR2: KGHSH and LQKENI. CDR3 amino acids: CASSPRQGTGANVLTF. The CDR3, as DNA: TGTGCCAGCTCACCACGTCAGGGAACTGGGGCCAACGTCCTGACTTTC.

In this sample, this clone turned up many times. The chain links TRBV6-4 to TRBJ2-2; 8 bases align to TRBD2. Unmatched junction bases numbered 4, after V lost 0 bases and J lost 4 bases. There are 16 residues in the CDR3. Germline CDR1 MRHNA, CDR2 SNTAGT. This CDR3 is CASSDSSGGITGELFF. CDR3 in DNA: TGTGCCAGCAGTGACTCTTCGGGGGGGATCACCGGGGAGCTGTTTTTT.

This clone showed up just a few times. J is TRBJ1-5 and V is TRBV19; D is uncertain. CDR1 is LNHDA, CDR2 SQIVND, per germline (reference sequence). The CDR3 runs to 13 residues. V gave up 4 bases and J gave up 3 bases, with 7 bases separating them. In DNA, the CDR3 is TGTGCCAGTAGTAAGAAGTCCAATCAGCCCCAGCATTTT. This sequence encodes CASSKKSNQPQHF.

The chain combines TRBV7-8 with TRBJ2-2, with D possibly matching TRBD1 (5 bases). V lost 5 bases and J 0 bases, leaving 13 bases between the germline ends. Germline assignment: CDR1 SGHVS and CDR2 FQNEAQ. The CDR3 loop spans 16 amino acids. The CDR3 DNA reads as TGTGCCAGCAGCCCTGGGGCACAGGCGAACACCGGGGAGCTGTTTTTT. Its translation: CASSPGAQANTGELFF.

The rearrangement links TRBV30 to TRBJ1-1; D may be TRBD1 (6 bases). The CDR3 runs to 14 residues. Trimming took off 1 base at V and 5 bases at J, with 14 bases between the two ends. Germline values: CDR1 GTSNPN, CDR2 SVGIG (reference sequence). In DNA form, the CDR3 reads TGTGCCTGGAGTGCAGGGGCCGCCAGGACTGAAGCTTTCTTT. Translation gives CAWSAGAARTEAFF.

CDR3 amino acids: CASSRLAPTDTQYF. The DNA of the CDR3 is TGTGCCAGCTCACGTCTAGCGCCCACAGATACGCAGTATTTT. This chain uses TRBV18 with TRBJ2-3, with a possible D match to TRBD2 (6 bases). Trimming removed 4 bases at V and 2 bases at J, with 10 bases between. This CDR3 spans 14 amino acids. Germline V gives CDR1 KGHSH, CDR2 LQKENI.

The V call is TRBV27, the J call TRBJ2-7; a possible D gene is TRBD1 (6 bases). Trimming stripped 5 bases from V and 2 bases from J, with 19 bases between. This CDR3 contains 16 residues. The V gene's germline CDR1 is MNHEY and CDR2 SMNVEV (reference sequence). The CDR3 loop is CASSPKQGSNPYEQYV. CDR3 sequence (DNA): TGTGCCAGCAGTCCTAAACAGGGTTCGAACCCCTACGAGCAGTACGTC.

This chain uses TRBV7-2 with TRBJ2-3; weak D call: TRBD2 (5 bases). V was pared by 3 bases and J by 2 bases, with 18 bases between. CDR1 SGHTA and CDR2 FQGNSA come from the germline V gene. The CDR3 is 17 amino acids. The CDR3 is CASSFLAPATPTDTQYF. As DNA, the CDR3 is TGTGCCAGCAGCTTCCTAGCTCCAGCGACACCCACAGATACGCAGTATTTT.

The V gene is TRBV20-1, the J gene TRBJ1-5; TRBD1 aligns across 7 bases. CDR1 DFQATT and CDR2 SNEGSKA come from the germline V gene (reference sequence). The length of the CDR3 is 15 residues. Losses at the gene ends were 3 bases for V and 4 bases for J; bases not matched to a gene: 9. This CDR3 reads CSASVRQGGNQPQHF. In DNA form, the CDR3 reads TGCAGTGCTAGTGTTAGGCAGGGGGGAAATCAGCCCCAGCATTTT.

The V and J genes are TRBV4-3 and TRBJ1-2; D is ambiguous. Germline assignment: CDR1 LGHNA and CDR2 YSLEER. This CDR3 has 15 amino acids. Trimming left V 0 bases short and J 0 bases short, with 8 bases between. The CDR3 loop is CASSQDAHPNYGYTF. CDR3 DNA sequence: TGCGCCAGCAGCCAAGATGCACACCCTAACTATGGCTACACCTTC.

The chain carries TRBV2 and TRBJ1-4; the D is unclear. Germline V lookup: CDR1 SNHLY, CDR2 FYNNEI. The CDR3 totals 14 residues. With 8 bases removed from V and 0 bases from J, the gap between germline ends came to 10 bases. Here the CDR3 reads CASCRVTTNEKLFF. The CDR3 bases are TGTGCCAGCTGTAGGGTCACAACTAATGAAAAACTGTTTTTT.

V and J are TRBV19 and TRBJ2-4; no firm D call. V was shortened by 4 bases and J by 0 bases, with 13 bases between the two germline ends. The germline V gene encodes CDR1 LNHDA and CDR2 SQIVND (reference sequence). The CDR3 is 16 amino acids. The CDR3 here is CASSTSGILAKNIQYF. As DNA, the CDR3 is TGTGCCAGTAGTACCTCAGGAATTCTAGCCAAAAACATTCAGTACTTC.

The gene calls are TRBV6-5 and TRBJ1-4; D might be TRBD1 (6 bases). The CDR3 totals 14 residues. V was clipped by 0 bases and J by 7 bases, with 9 bases between them. The V gene's germline CDR1 is MNHEY and CDR2 SVGAGI. The CDR3 spells CASSYSGAGEKLFF. The DNA for the CDR3 is TGTGCCAGCAGTTACTCGGGGGCCGGTGAAAAACTGTTTTTT.

J is TRBJ1-1 and V is TRBV18; TRBD1 might be the D (5 bases). Germline V CDR1 and CDR2: KGHSH, LQKENI. Trimming left V 1 base short and J 3 bases short, with 6 bases between. The CDR3 is 13 amino acids. CDR3 in amino acids: CASSPQGYTEAFF. The CDR3 nucleotides read TGTGCCAGCTCACCACAGGGGTACACTGAAGCTTTCTTT.